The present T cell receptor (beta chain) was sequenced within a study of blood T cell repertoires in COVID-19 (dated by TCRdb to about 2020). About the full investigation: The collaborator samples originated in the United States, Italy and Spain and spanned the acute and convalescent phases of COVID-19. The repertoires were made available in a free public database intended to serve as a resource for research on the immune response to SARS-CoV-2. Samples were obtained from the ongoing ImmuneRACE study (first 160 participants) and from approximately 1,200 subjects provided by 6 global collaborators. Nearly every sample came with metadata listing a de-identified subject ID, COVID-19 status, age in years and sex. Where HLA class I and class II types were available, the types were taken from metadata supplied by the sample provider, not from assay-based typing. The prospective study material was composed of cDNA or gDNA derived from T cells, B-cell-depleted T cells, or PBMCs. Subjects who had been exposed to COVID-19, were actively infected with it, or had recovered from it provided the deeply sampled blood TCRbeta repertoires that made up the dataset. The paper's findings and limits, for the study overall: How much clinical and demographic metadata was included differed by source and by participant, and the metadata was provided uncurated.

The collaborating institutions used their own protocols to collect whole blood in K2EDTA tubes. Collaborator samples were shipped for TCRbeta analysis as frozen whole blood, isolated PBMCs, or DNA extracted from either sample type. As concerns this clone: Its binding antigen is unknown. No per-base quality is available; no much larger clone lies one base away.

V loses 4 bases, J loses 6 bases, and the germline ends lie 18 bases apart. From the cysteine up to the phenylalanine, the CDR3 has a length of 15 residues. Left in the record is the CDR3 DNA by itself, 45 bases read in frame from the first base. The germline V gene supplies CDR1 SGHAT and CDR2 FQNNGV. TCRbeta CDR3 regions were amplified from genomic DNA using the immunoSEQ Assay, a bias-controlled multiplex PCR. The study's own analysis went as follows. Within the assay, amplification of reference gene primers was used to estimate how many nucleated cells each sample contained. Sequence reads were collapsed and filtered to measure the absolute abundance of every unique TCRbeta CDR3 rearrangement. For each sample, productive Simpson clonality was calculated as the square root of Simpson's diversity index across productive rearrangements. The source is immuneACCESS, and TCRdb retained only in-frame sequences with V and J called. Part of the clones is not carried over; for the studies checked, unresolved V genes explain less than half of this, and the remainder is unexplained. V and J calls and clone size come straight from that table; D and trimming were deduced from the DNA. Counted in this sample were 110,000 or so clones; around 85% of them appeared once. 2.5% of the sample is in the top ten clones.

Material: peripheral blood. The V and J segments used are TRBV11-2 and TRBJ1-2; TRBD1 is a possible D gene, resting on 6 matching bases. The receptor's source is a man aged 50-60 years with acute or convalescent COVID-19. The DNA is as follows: TGTGCCAGCAGCTCCCCCCGGGGGGCTGAGAATGGCTACACCTTC. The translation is CASSSPRGAENGYTF.